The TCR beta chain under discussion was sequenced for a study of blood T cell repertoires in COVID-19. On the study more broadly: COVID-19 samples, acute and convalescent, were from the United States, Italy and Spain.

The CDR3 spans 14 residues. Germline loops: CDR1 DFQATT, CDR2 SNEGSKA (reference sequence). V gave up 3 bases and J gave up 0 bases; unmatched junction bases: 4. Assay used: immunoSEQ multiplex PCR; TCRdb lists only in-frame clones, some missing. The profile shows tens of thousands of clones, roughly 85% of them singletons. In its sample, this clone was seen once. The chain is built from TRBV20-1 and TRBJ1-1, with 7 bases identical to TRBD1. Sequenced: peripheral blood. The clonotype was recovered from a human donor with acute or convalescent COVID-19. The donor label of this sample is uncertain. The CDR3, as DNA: TGCAGTGCTAGTAGGGACAGCATGAACACTGAAGCTTTCTTT. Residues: CSASRDSMNTEAFF.